These 21 T cell receptor beta chains were all obtained from the same sample, sequenced in a study of shared clonotypes between healthy human individuals. Terminally differentiated effector memory CD45RA+ cells were left out of the naive CD8 fraction, which was CD45RO-negative and positively selected for CCR7. Method: immunoSEQ multiplex PCR; TCRdb's copy keeps in-frame clones and lacks some. This sample has 1.5 million to 2.5 million clones, with 85% to 95% found just once. The sample taken for sequencing was naive CD8+ T cells sorted from blood. The receptors derive from a man aged 18 to 30 in good health.

The V and J genes are TRBV5-1 and TRBJ2-2; a possible D gene is TRBD2 (6 bases). Trimming took 4 bases from V and 6 from J, leaving 13 bases between them. CDR3 size: 14 residues. From germline, CDR1 is SGHRS and CDR2 YFSETQ. For the CDR3, the DNA is TGCGCCAGCAGCCGGGAGTACGTTTCCGGGGAGCTGTTTTTT. It codes for CASSREYVSGELFF. Supplemented by reference TRBV5-1 and TRBJ2-2, the full variable domain reads KAGVTQTPRYLIKTRGQQVTLSCSPISGHRSVSWYQQTPGQGLQFLFEYFSETQRNKGNFPGRFSGRQFSNSRSEMNVSTLELGDSALYLCASSREYVSGELFFGEGSRLTVL.

This chain joins TRBV27 and TRBJ2-7; D might be TRBD1 or TRBD2, each matching 5 bases. Germline CDR1 and CDR2: MNHEY and SMNVEV (reference sequence). The length of the CDR3 is 13 residues. Trimming took off 7 bases at V and 5 bases at J, with 15 bases between the two ends. CDR3 in amino acids: CASTPFLGDEQYF. The CDR3 region has the DNA TGTGCCAGCACTCCCTTTTTGGGGGACGAGCAGTACTTC.

With regard to this clone: Other DNA sequences in this sample translate to the same CDR3. J is TRBJ1-2 and V is TRBV2; D is perhaps TRBD1 (6 bases). Germline lookup yields CDR1 SNHLY and CDR2 FYNNEI. V lost 2 bases and J lost 2, with 9 bases in between. The CDR3 covers 14 residues. CDR3 DNA sequence: TGTGCCAGCAGTGAAACTACAGGGAACTATGGCTACACCTTC. Translation gives CASSETTGNYGYTF.

This clone was detected once. The rearrangement uses TRBV23-1 and TRBJ2-7; TRBD1 agrees at 8 bases. TRBV23-1 is annotated as an ORF whose role is uncertain. CDR3 length: 15 residues. V gave up 7 bases and J gave up 2 bases; unmatched junction bases: 10. The CDR3 DNA reads as TGCGCCAGCATTGGCCTTGGACAGGGAACCTACGAGCAGTACTTC. Protein sequence: CASIGLGQGTYEQYF.

The chain has TRBV7-9 and TRBJ1-1; D not resolved. V was cut by 3 bases and J by 5 bases, with 13 bases left in between. Germline CDR1 reads SEHNR; CDR2 reads FQNEAQ (reference sequence). The CDR3 is made up of 14 amino acids. In DNA form, the CDR3 reads TGTGCCAGCAGCTTCTCGGAAGGCCAGACTGAAGCTTTCTTT. As protein: CASSFSEGQTEAFF.

The rearrangement links TRBV30 to TRBJ2-1; D could derive from TRBD1 or TRBD2 (5 bases each). CDR1 is GTSNPN, CDR2 SVGIG, per germline (reference sequence). With 1 base removed from V and 7 bases from J, the gap between germline ends came to 32 bases. The length of the CDR3 is 20 residues. The CDR3 DNA sequence: TGTGCCTGGAGTGGAATCCAATCGGGACGCCTCCCCTCAGGCAAGAATGAGCAGTTCTTC. Protein sequence: CAWSGIQSGRLPSGKNEQFF.

V is TRBV4-1 and J is TRBJ1-1; a possible D gene is TRBD1 (6 bases). There are 15 residues in the CDR3. V was cut by 4 bases and J by 4 bases, with 16 bases left in between. The germline gives CDR1 MGHRA, CDR2 YSYEKL. CDR3 bases: TGCGCCAGCAGCCGAGCCCCGGGGGCAGTCACTGAAGCTTTCTTT. It is translated as CASSRAPGAVTEAFF.

The chain is built from TRBV4-1 and TRBJ2-3; weak D call: TRBD2 (5 bases). V was pared by 7 bases and J by 5 bases, with 25 bases between. CDR3 length: 17 residues. The germline V gene encodes CDR1 MGHRA and CDR2 YSYEKL. The CDR3: CASTHVLDLAYGDTQYF. In nucleotides, the CDR3 is TGCGCCAGCACCCATGTGCTGGATCTAGCATACGGAGATACGCAGTATTTT.

This chain connects TRBV2 to TRBJ1-1; 7 bases line up with TRBD1. Losses at the gene ends were 10 bases for V and 0 bases for J; bases not matched to a gene: 14. The CDR3 loop spans 16 amino acids. Germline values: CDR1 SNHLY, CDR2 FYNNEI. Here the CDR3 DNA reads TGTGCCACCCCGACTGGGACAGAACCGATGAACACTGAAGCTTTCTTT. Protein product: CATPTGTEPMNTEAFF.

The chain combines TRBV11-2 with TRBJ2-3; 9 nucleotides agree with TRBD2. Germline V gene data show CDR1 as SGHAT and CDR2 as FQNNGV. After removal of 5 bases from V and 7 bases from J, the junction contained 13 bases not matched to a gene. The CDR3 runs 16 residues. The CDR3 coding sequence is TGTGCCAGCAGCCCCCGGACTAGCGATGGGCCTTATACGCAGTATTTT. Its translation: CASSPRTSDGPYTQYF.

This clone occurred a few times. The rearrangement links TRBV25-1 to TRBJ1-6; D perhaps matches TRBD1 (5 bases). The germline CDR1 and CDR2 sequences are MGHDK and SYGVNS. The V end was cut by 6 bases, the J end by 12 bases, with 12 bases between. This CDR3 contains 12 residues. CDR3 DNA sequence: TGTGCCAGCAGCCTCGGGGACCTACCCCTCCACTTT. It translates to CASSLGDLPLHF.

This rearrangement joins TRBV27 to TRBJ2-2; D is perhaps TRBD2 (5 bases). Per the germline V gene, CDR1 is MNHEY and CDR2 is SMNVEV (reference sequence). Deletions cut 8 bases from V and 0 bases from J, with 10 bases between. The CDR3 is 14 amino acids. This chain's CDR3 is CASLDSPNTGELFF. In nucleotides, the CDR3 is TGTGCCAGCTTGGACTCCCCGAACACCGGGGAGCTGTTTTTT.

This clone was seen only once. CDR3 loop: CASSSSYSGANVLTF. For the CDR3, the DNA is TGTGCCAGCAGCTCCTCCTACTCTGGGGCCAACGTCCTGACTTTC. The V and J genes are TRBV13 and TRBJ2-6; D gene uncertain. Germline V gene sequence: CDR1 PRHDT, CDR2 FYEKMQ (reference sequence). The CDR3 loop spans 15 amino acids. V shed 4 bases and J shed 0 bases, with 7 bases lying between them. The variable domain in full, with the rest retrieved from reference TRBV13 and TRBJ2-6, is AAGVIQSPRHLIKEKRETATLKCYPIPRHDTVYWYQQGPGQDPQFLISFYEKMQSDKGSIPDRFSAQQFSDYHSELNMSSLELGDSALYFCASSSSYSGANVLTFGAGSRLTVL.

Details on this clone: The junction differs from germline at one of its ends, possibly a read error. V is TRBV13 and J is TRBJ2-5; 7 positions agree with TRBD1. This CDR3 region has 14 residues. The germline CDR1 and CDR2 sequences are PRHDT and FYEKMQ (reference sequence). The CDR3 DNA sequence: TGTGCCAGCAGCCTAGGGGGCCTCCAAGAGACCCAGTACTTC. Its translation is CASSLGGLQETQYF.

The chain recombines TRBV30 with TRBJ2-7, with 9 bases identical to TRBD1. The CDR3 length is 14 residues. V was pared by 5 bases and J by 6 bases, with 11 bases of the junction left unmatched. Germline-derived CDR1 and CDR2 are GTSNPN and SVGIG (reference sequence). The CDR3 sequence is CAWAPGQGWSEQYF. CDR3 DNA: TGTGCCTGGGCGCCGGGACAGGGTTGGTCCGAGCAGTACTTC.

The chain joins TRBV5-6 to TRBJ1-4; the D is unclear. The CDR3 covers 12 residues. V lost 1 base and J lost 7, with 5 bases in between. Germline loops: CDR1 SGHDT, CDR2 YYEEEE. CDR3 sequence reads: CASSLSFEKLFF. CDR3 DNA: TGTGCCAGCAGCTTGTCTTTTGAAAAACTGTTTTTT.

The rearrangement links TRBV7-9 to TRBJ2-5; 8 positions agree with TRBD1. Germline CDR1 SEHNR, CDR2 FQNEAQ (reference sequence). The CDR3 extends over 15 amino acids. The V gene end was trimmed by 3 bases and the J gene end by 5 bases; junction bases not matched to a gene: 8. CDR3 sequence (DNA): TGTGCCAGCAGCTTGGGGGAGACAGGGGAGGAGACCCAGTACTTC. This encodes CASSLGETGEETQYF.

J is TRBJ2-7 and V is TRBV6-1; D is perhaps TRBD2 (6 bases). Germline CDR1 and CDR2: MNHNS and SASEGT. V lost 4 bases, J lost 2 bases, and 18 bases lay in between. The CDR3 sequence is 16 residues long. CDR3 bases: TGTGCCAGCAGTGGAAATTATGGAGGGGCAGCCTACGAGCAGTACTTC. It encodes CASSGNYGGAAYEQYF.

V and J are TRBV27 and TRBJ2-5, with 8 bases fitting TRBD2. Losses at the gene ends were 4 bases for V and 7 bases for J; bases not matched to a gene: 8. Germline V gene data show CDR1 as MNHEY and CDR2 as SMNVEV (reference sequence). This CDR3 spans 14 amino acids. DNA of the CDR3: TGTGCCAGCAGTTCCAGCGGGAGCTGTGGGACCCAGTACTTC. This codes for CASSSSGSCGTQYF.

The V gene is TRBV6-5, the J gene TRBJ2-3; weak D call: TRBD1 (5 bases). This CDR3 has 15 residues. V dropped 0 bases and J dropped 6 bases, with 13 bases sitting between them. CDR1 and CDR2 (germline): MNHEY, SVGAGI. The CDR3 is CASSYSGREEDTQYF. CDR3 sequence (DNA): TGTGCCAGCAGTTACTCCGGCAGGGAAGAGGATACGCAGTATTTT.

J is TRBJ2-7 and V is TRBV4-3; TRBD2 matches 7 bases. This CDR3 has 16 amino acids. V lost 0 bases and J lost 2; bases outside the gene matches: 7. Germline V gene data show CDR1 as LGHNA and CDR2 as YSLEER. CDR3: CASSQDRASGTYEQYF. Here the CDR3 DNA reads TGCGCCAGCAGCCAAGATCGGGCTAGCGGTACCTACGAGCAGTACTTC.